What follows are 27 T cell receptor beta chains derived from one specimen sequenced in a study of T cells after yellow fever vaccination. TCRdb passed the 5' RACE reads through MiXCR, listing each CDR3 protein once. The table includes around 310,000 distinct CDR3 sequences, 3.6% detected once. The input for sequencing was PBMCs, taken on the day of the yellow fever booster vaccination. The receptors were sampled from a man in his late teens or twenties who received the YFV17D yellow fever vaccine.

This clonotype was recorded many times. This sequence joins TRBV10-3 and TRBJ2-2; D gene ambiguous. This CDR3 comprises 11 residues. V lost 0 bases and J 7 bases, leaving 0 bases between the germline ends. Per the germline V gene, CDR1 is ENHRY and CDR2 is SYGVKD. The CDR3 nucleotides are TGTGCCATCAGTGAGTCCGGGGAGCTGTTTTTT. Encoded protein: CAISESGELFF.

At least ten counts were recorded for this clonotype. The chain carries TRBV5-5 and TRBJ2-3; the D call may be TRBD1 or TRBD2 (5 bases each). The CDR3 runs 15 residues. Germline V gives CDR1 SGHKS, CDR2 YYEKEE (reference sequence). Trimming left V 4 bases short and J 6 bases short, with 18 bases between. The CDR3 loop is CASSPGRGAADTQYF. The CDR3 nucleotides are TGTGCCAGCAGCCCAGGCCGGGGCGCAGCTGATACGCAGTATTTT.

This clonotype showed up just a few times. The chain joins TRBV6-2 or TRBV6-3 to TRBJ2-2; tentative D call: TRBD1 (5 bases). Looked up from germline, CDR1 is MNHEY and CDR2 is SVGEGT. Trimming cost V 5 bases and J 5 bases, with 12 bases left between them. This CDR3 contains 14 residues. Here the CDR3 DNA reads TGTGCCAGCAGTGTGGGGCTTTCGACCGGGGAGCTGTTTTTT. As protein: CASSVGLSTGELFF.

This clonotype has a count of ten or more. In DNA form, the CDR3 reads TGTGCCAGCAGTCGGGGACTACCCACAGATACGCAGTATTTT. This encodes CASSRGLPTDTQYF. The chain couples TRBV12-3 or TRBV12-4 to TRBJ2-3; TRBD2 agrees at 7 bases. The V segment lost 5 bases and the J segment 2 bases; nucleotides outside the gene matches: 4. The length of the CDR3 is 14 residues.

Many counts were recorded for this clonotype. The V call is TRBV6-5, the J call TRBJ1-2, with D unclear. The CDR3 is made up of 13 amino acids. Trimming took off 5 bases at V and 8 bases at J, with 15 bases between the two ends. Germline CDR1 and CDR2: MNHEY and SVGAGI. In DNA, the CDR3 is TGTGCCAGCAGTCCCACGGTTCTGTACGGCTACACCTTC. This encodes CASSPTVLYGYTF.

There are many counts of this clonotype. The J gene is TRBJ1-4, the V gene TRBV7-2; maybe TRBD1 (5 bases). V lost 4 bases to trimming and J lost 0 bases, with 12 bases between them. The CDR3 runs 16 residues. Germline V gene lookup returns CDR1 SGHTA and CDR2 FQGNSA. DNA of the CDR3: TGTGCCAGCAGCTCCCAAACAGGATCAACTAATGAAAAACTGTTTTTT. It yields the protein CASSSQTGSTNEKLFF.

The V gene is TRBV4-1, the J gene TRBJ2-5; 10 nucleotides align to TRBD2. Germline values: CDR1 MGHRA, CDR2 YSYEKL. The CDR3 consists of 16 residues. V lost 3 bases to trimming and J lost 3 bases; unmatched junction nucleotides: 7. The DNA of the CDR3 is TGCGCCAGCAGCCATAAGGAGCGGGGGGGTGAAGAGACCCAGTACTTC. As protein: CASSHKERGGEETQYF.

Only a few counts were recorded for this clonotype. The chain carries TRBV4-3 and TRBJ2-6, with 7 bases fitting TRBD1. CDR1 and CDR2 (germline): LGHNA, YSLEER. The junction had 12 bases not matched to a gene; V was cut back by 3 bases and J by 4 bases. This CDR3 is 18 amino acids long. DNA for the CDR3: TGCGCCAGCAGCCAGGGGGTTGTAGGGGGCGCCGGGGCCAACGTCCTGACTTTC. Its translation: CASSQGVVGGAGANVLTF.

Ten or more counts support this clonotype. CDR3 amino acids: CAIGTGELDTQYF. CDR3 bases: TGTGCCATCGGGACAGGGGAATTAGATACGCAGTATTTT. The chain has TRBV10-3 and TRBJ2-3, with 10 nucleotides matching TRBD1. Germline assignment: CDR1 ENHRY and CDR2 SYGVKD. J gave up 5 bases and V 8 bases, and 4 bases lay outside the gene matches. CDR3 length: 13 amino acids.

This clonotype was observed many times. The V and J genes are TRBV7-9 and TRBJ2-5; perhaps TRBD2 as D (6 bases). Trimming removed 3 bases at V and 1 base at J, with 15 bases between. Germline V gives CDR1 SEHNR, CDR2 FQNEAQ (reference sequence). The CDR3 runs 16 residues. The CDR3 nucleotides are TGTGCCAGCAGCTTTAGTCCTGCGGGGATCCAAGAGACCCAGTACTTC. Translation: CASSFSPAGIQETQYF.

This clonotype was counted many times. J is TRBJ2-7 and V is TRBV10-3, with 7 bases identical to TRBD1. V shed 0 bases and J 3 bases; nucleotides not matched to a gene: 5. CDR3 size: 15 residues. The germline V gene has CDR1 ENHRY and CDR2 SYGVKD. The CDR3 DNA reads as TGTGCCATCAGTGAGTCCTACAGGGGCGTCTACGAGCAGTACTTC. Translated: CAISESYRGVYEQYF.

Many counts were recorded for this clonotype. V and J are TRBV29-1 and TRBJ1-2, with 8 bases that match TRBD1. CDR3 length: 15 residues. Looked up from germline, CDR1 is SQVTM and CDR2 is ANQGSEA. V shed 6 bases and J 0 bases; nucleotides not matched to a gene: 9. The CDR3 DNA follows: TGCAGCGTCGGAGCGACAGGGGACCCTAACTATGGCTACACCTTC. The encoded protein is CSVGATGDPNYGYTF.

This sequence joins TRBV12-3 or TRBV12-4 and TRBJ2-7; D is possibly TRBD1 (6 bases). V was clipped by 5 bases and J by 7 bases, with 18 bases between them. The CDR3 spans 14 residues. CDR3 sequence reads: CASSPRQVLTEQYF. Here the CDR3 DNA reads TGTGCCAGCAGTCCTAGACAGGTCCTCACAGAGCAGTACTTC.

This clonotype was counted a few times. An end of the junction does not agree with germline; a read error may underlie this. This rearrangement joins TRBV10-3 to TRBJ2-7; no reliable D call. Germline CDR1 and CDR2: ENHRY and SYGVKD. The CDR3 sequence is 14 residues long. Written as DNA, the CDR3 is TGTGCCATCGCCCCTCGCGAAGCGCTTTCGGCCCCAAGCTTC. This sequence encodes CAIAPREALSAPSF.

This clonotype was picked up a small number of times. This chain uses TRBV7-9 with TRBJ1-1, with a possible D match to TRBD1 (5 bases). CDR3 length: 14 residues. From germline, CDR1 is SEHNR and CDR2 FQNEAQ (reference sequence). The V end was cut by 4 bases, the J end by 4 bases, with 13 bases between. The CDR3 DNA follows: TGTGCCAGCAGCTCGGACAAATTGGCCACTGAAGCTTTCTTT. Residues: CASSSDKLATEAFF.

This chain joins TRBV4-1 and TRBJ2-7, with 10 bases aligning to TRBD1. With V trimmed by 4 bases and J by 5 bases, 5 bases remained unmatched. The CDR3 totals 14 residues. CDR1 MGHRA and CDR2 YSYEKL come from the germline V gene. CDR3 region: CASSRGQGGNEQYF. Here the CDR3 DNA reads TGCGCCAGCAGCCGCGGACAGGGGGGGAACGAGCAGTACTTC.

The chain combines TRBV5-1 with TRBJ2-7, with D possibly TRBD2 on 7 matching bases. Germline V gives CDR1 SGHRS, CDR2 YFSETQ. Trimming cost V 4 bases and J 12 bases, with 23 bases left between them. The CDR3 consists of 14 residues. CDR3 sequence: CASSHSDPTGGLYF. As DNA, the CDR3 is TGCGCCAGCAGCCACAGTGACCCCACCGGGGGGCTGTACTTC. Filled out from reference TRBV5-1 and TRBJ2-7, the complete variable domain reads KAGVTQTPRYLIKTRGQQVTLSCSPISGHRSVSWYQQTPGQGLQFLFEYFSETQRNKGNFPGRFSGRQFSNSRSEMNVSTLELGDSALYLCASSHSDPTGGLYFGPGTRLTVT.

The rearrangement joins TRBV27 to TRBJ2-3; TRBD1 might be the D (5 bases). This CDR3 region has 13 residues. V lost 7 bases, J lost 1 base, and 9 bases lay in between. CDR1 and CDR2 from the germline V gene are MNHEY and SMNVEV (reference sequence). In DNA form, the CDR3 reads TGTGCCAGCACCCTCAGGGGCACAGATACGCAGTATTTT. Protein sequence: CASTLRGTDTQYF.

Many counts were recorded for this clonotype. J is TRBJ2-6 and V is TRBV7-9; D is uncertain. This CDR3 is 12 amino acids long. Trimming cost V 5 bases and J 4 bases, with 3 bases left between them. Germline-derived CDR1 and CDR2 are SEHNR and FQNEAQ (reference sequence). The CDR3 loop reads CASSQGANVLTF. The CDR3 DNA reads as TGTGCCAGCAGCCAAGGGGCCAACGTCCTGACTTTC.

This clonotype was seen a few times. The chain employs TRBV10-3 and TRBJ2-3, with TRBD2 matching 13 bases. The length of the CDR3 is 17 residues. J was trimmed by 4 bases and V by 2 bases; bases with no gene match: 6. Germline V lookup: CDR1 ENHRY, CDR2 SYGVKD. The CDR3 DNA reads TGTGCCATCAGTGAGACCGGGACTAGCGGGGTAGCAGATACGCAGTATTTT. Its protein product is CAISETGTSGVADTQYF.

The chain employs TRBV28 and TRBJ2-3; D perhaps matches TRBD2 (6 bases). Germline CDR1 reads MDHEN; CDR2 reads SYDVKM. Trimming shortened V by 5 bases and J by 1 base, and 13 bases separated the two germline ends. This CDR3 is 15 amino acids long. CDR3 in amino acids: CASSPRGSGTDTQYF. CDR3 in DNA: TGTGCCAGCAGTCCCCGGGGGAGTGGCACAGATACGCAGTATTTT.

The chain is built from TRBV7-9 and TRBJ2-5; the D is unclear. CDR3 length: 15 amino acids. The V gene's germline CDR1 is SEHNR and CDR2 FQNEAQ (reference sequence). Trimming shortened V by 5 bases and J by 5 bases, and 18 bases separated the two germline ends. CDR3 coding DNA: TGTGCCAGCAGCCCTAGAGGCCCTCTAGGGGAGACCCAGTACTTC. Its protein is CASSPRGPLGETQYF.

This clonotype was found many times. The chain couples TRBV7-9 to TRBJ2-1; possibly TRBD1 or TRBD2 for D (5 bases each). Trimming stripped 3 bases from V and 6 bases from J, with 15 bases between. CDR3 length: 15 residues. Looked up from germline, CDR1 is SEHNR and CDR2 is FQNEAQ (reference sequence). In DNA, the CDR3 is TGTGCCAGCAGCTTGGGGCTAGCTATTCTCAATGAGCAGTTCTTC. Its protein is CASSLGLAILNEQFF. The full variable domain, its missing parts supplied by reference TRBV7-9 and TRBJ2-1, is DTGVSQNPRHKITKRGQNVTFRCDPISEHNRLYWYRQTLGQGPEFLTYFQNEAQLEKSRLLSDRFSAERPKGSFSTLEIQRTEQGDSAMYLCASSLGLAILNEQFFGPGTRLTVL.

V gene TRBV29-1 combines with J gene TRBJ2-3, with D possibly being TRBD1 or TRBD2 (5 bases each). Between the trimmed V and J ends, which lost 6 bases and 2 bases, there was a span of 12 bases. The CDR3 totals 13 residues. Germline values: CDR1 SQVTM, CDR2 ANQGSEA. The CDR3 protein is CSVELGVTDTQYF. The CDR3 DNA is TGCAGCGTCGAACTAGGGGTCACAGATACGCAGTATTTT.

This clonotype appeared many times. The DNA for the CDR3 is TGCAGTGGATTCCCCTACCTGGACGGAATTTATAGCTACACCTTC. As protein: CSGFPYLDGIYSYTF. The rearrangement links TRBV20-1 to TRBJ1-2; D remains ambiguous. There are 15 residues in the CDR3. V lost 7 bases and J 9 bases, leaving 27 bases between the germline ends. Germline CDR1 and CDR2: DFQATT and SNEGSKA (reference sequence).

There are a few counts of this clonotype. CDR3 DNA sequence: TGTGCCAGCAGCCCCGGGAGCCATGAAGCTTTCTTT. This gives the protein CASSPGSHEAFF. J is TRBJ1-1 and V is TRBV12-3 or TRBV12-4; unclear D gene. Trimming removed 6 bases from V and 7 bases from J, with 12 bases in between. This CDR3 is 12 amino acids long.

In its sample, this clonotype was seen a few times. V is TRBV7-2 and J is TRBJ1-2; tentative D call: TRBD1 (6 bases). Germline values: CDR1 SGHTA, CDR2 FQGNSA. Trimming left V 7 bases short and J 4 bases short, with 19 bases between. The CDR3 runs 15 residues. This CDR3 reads CASTAYRDWGYGYTF. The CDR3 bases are TGTGCCAGCACCGCGTACAGGGACTGGGGCTATGGCTACACCTTC.